The 11 T cell receptor beta chains below come from one sample, sequenced in a study of T cells after yellow fever vaccination. TCRdb re-called the 5' RACE reads through MiXCR, storing one row per CDR3 protein. The repertoire includes about 340,000 distinct CDR3 sequences, about 12% of them detected once, and 3.2% sits in the top ten. Sequenced material: CD4+ T cells sorted from PBMCs, taken 15 days after the yellow fever booster vaccination. The receptor set was obtained from a young man who received the YFV17D yellow fever vaccine.

V usage is TRBV24-1 and J usage is TRBJ1-2, with a possible D match to TRBD1 (5 bases). The CDR3 runs to 14 residues. Looked up from germline, CDR1 is KGHDR and CDR2 is SFDVKD. Between the trimmed V and J ends, which lost 4 bases and 7 bases, there was a span of 15 bases. CDR3 in amino acids: CATSDSDPGSGYTF. CDR3 DNA sequence: TGTGCCACCAGTGACTCAGATCCAGGGAGTGGCTACACCTTC.

This clonotype showed up many times. The CDR3 sequence is CASSLKGPQHF. The CDR3 region has the DNA TGTGCCAGCAGTTTAAAAGGACCCCAGCATTTT. The rearrangement links TRBV12-3 or TRBV12-4 to TRBJ1-5; D gene uncertain. CDR3 size: 11 residues. Trimming took 2 bases from V and 10 from J, leaving 6 bases between them.

J is TRBJ2-7 and V is TRBV5-4; a weak D match, TRBD2 (5 bases). Trimming removed 1 base at V and 7 bases at J, with 18 bases between. The CDR3 is 15 residues long. The V gene's germline CDR1 is SGHNT and CDR2 YYREEE (reference sequence). DNA for the CDR3: TGTGCCAGCAGCTTGTATGCAAGGCCCTCGGGGGAGCAGTACTTC. This sequence encodes CASSLYARPSGEQYF.

In this sample, this clonotype turned up a few times. This sequence joins TRBV6-2 or TRBV6-3 and TRBJ2-2, with no clear D. V was pared by 5 bases and J by 6 bases, with 16 bases between. This CDR3 has 15 amino acids. CDR1 and CDR2 (germline): MNHEY, SVGEGT. The DNA of the CDR3 is TGTGCCAGCAGTCCGGTAAATCCTCTTCCCGGGGAGCTGTTTTTT. Its protein product is CASSPVNPLPGELFF.

This sequence joins TRBV6-1 and TRBJ2-1; no clear D. V lost 1 base to trimming and J lost 4 bases, with 5 bases between them. CDR3 length equals 13 residues. The germline gives CDR1 MNHNS, CDR2 SASEGT. The CDR3 DNA is TGTGCCAGCAGTGAAGTGGGTTACAATGAGCAGTTCTTC. Its protein product is CASSEVGYNEQFF.

This clonotype was seen a handful of times. The V and J genes are TRBV5-4 and TRBJ2-1, with 7 nucleotides matching TRBD1. Germline loops: CDR1 SGHNT, CDR2 YYREEE (reference sequence). The CDR3 totals 13 residues. Trimming took 9 bases from V and 5 from J; bases not matched to a gene: 8. The CDR3 bases are TGTGCCATTCCGACAGGGTTTAACAATGAGCAGTTCTTC. This encodes CAIPTGFNNEQFF.

V and J are TRBV24-1 and TRBJ2-1; D is undetermined. The germline V and J ends were trimmed by 2 bases and 0 bases, with 4 bases remaining between them. The length of the CDR3 is 14 residues. Germline V CDR1 and CDR2: KGHDR, SFDVKD. CDR3 in amino acids: CATSDSSSYNEQFF. The CDR3 nucleotides read TGTGCCACCAGTGATTCGTCCTCCTACAATGAGCAGTTCTTC.

In DNA, the CDR3 is TGTGCCATCAGTGAGTCGTCGAAAGGTCGCGAGCAGTACGTC. It encodes CAISESSKGREQYV. This rearrangement joins TRBV10-3 to TRBJ2-7; no reliable D call. Trimming stripped 0 bases from V and 6 bases from J, with 12 bases between. CDR3 length: 14 residues. From germline, CDR1 is ENHRY and CDR2 SYGVKD.

The chain carries TRBV2 and TRBJ1-6, with unresolved D. V was pared by 8 bases and J by 7 bases, with 12 bases between. Germline CDR1 SNHLY, CDR2 FYNNEI. The CDR3 totals 13 residues. DNA for the CDR3: TGTGCCAGCCGGGTCGAACTAAATTCACCCCTCCACTTT. Encoded protein: CASRVELNSPLHF.

Ten or more counts support this clonotype. V and J are TRBV5-1 and TRBJ1-2; D not certain. V lost 0 bases and J 5 bases, leaving 8 bases between the germline ends. This CDR3 is built from 13 residues. Germline V lookup: CDR1 SGHRS, CDR2 YFSETQ. The CDR3 region has the DNA TGCGCCAGCAGCTTGGACGGAGGGTATGGCTACACCTTC. Encoded protein: CASSLDGGYGYTF.

J is TRBJ2-1 and V is TRBV7-3; tentatively, D is TRBD1 or TRBD2 (7 bases each). The germline CDR1 and CDR2 sequences are SGHTA and FQGTGA. This CDR3 comprises 15 residues. V dropped 5 bases and J dropped 7 bases, with 18 bases sitting between them. The DNA of the CDR3 is TGTGCCAGCAGCCAGATGCCAGGGGGGGGTAATGAGCAGTTCTTC. It is translated as CASSQMPGGGNEQFF.